This passage covers 8 T cell receptor beta chains from one sample sequenced in a study of blood T cell repertoires in COVID-19. Libraries were prepared by immunoSEQ multiplex PCR; TCRdb keeps only in-frame clonotypes and omits some of them. The data hold approximately 230,000 clones, with 88% observed a single time. The sequenced sample was peripheral blood. The receptors come from an elderly man with acute or convalescent COVID-19.

This clone was found once. V usage is TRBV24-1 and J usage is TRBJ2-1; D might be TRBD1 (6 bases). V was trimmed by 4 bases and J by 4 bases, leaving 10 bases between them. The CDR3 length is 14 residues. From germline, CDR1 is KGHDR and CDR2 SFDVKD. DNA of the CDR3: TGTGCCACCAGTGAGCAAGGGGGTTACAATGAGCAGTTCTTC. Translation gives CATSEQGGYNEQFF.

A single count supports this clone. The chain joins TRBV5-1 to TRBJ2-6, with D unclear. This CDR3 spans 16 amino acids. Trimming stripped 3 bases from V and 0 bases from J, with 10 bases between. Germline-derived CDR1 and CDR2 are SGHRS and YFSETQ. The CDR3 region is CASSYRGSSGANVLTF. In DNA form, the CDR3 reads TGCGCCAGCAGCTACCGCGGCAGCTCTGGGGCCAACGTCCTGACTTTC.

The chain joins TRBV7-9 to TRBJ2-4; possible D gene TRBD2, 5 bases. The CDR3 is 16 amino acids. The germline V and J ends were trimmed by 1 base and 0 bases, with 10 bases remaining between them. The germline V gene encodes CDR1 SEHNR and CDR2 FQNEAQ (reference sequence). CDR3 in amino acids: CASSLGGLTAKNIQYF. As DNA, the CDR3 is TGTGCCAGCAGCTTAGGAGGGCTCACAGCCAAAAACATTCAGTACTTC.

V gene TRBV5-1 combines with J gene TRBJ2-5; TRBD1 is a possible D gene (5 bases). This CDR3 comprises 14 residues. V shed 0 bases and J shed 2 bases, with 8 bases lying between them. Germline loops: CDR1 SGHRS, CDR2 YFSETQ. The CDR3 sequence is CASSLARAQETQYF. CDR3 DNA sequence: TGCGCCAGCAGCTTGGCCAGGGCGCAAGAGACCCAGTACTTC.

This clone was found a few times. The V call is TRBV19, the J call TRBJ1-1; 12 positions match TRBD1. The CDR3 spans 15 residues. The trim removed 6 bases at V and 5 bases at J, leaving 7 bases unmatched. The germline V gene has CDR1 LNHDA and CDR2 SQIVND (reference sequence). CDR3 in DNA: TGTGCCAGTAGCCCCGGGACAGGGGGCCGTACTGAAGCTTTCTTT. This encodes CASSPGTGGRTEAFF.

This chain joins TRBV11-3 and TRBJ2-5, with 9 bases aligning to TRBD2. Germline loops: CDR1 SGHNT, CDR2 YENEEA. The CDR3 sequence is 16 residues long. The V gene end was trimmed by 2 bases and the J gene end by 5 bases; junction bases not matched to a gene: 9. In DNA form, the CDR3 reads TGTGCCAGCAGCTTAACCCCTAGCGGGATTGGGGAGACCCAGTACTTC. As protein: CASSLTPSGIGETQYF.

This chain uses TRBV11-2 with TRBJ1-2, with 8 bases lining up with TRBD1. CDR1 and CDR2 (germline): SGHAT, FQNNGV. V was clipped by 4 bases and J by 1 base; unmatched bases: 2. CDR3 length: 14 residues. This chain's CDR3 is CASSSDRGNYGYTF. CDR3 bases: TGTGCCAGCAGCTCCGACAGGGGTAACTATGGCTACACCTTC.

The gene calls are TRBV19 and TRBJ1-1; perhaps TRBD1 as D (5 bases). Deletions cut 4 bases from V and 0 bases from J, with 15 bases between. Germline CDR1 and CDR2: LNHDA and SQIVND (reference sequence). This CDR3 has 16 residues. In DNA, the CDR3 is TGTGCCAGTAGTAATCTAGGGACGGGGGTGAACACTGAAGCTTTCTTT. Translation gives CASSNLGTGVNTEAFF.